Listed here is a single T cell receptor (beta chain). Its cognate antigen is unknown. This sample stems from a study of cytotoxic CD8 clonotypes in ibrutinib-treated CLL. Turning to the study itself: Researchers reported about a dozen relapsed/refractory and fewer than 16 treatment-naive patients, 17 to 18 of them IGHV unmutated.

Study-wide results and limits: T-cell clonality at baseline went above that of age-matched healthy donors and rose and fell with circulating CD8+ T-cell counts.

Researchers set a sequencing depth target of 1 in 200,000 to 1 in 1 million T cells. The method was immunoSEQ multiplex PCR; TCRdb's version includes in-frame clones alone and lacks a portion of them. The sample contains around 330,000 clones, under 70% of which appear only once. The origin of this receptor is a human donor with chronic lymphocytic leukemia. The starting material was PBMCs, obtained after 36 months of ibrutinib treatment.

CDR3: CASGWPADSTDTQYF. The CDR3 bases are TGTGCCAGCGGATGGCCAGCGGATAGCACAGATACGCAGTATTTT. The chain uses TRBV9 and TRBJ2-3; D may be TRBD2 (5 bases). V lost 7 bases to trimming and J lost 0 bases, with 15 bases between them. The V gene's germline CDR1 is SGDLS and CDR2 YYNGEE. This CDR3 is built from 15 residues.